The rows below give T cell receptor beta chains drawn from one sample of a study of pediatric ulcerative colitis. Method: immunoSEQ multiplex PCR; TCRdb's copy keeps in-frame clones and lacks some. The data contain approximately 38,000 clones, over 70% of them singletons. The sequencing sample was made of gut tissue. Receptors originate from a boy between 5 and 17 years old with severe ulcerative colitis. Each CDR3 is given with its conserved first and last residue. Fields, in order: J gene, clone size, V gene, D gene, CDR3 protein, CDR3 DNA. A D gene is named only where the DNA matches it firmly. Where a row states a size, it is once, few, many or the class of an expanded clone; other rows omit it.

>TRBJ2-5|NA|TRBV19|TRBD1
CASSKMPGQRIETQYF
TGTGCCAGTAGTAAAATGCCGGGACAGAGAATAGAGACCCAGTACTTC
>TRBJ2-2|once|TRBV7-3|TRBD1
CASSKIGGADSGELFF
TGTGCCAGCAGCAAAATAGGGGGCGCTGACAGCGGGGAGCTGTTTTTT
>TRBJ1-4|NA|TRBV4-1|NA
CASRPTEGIGEKLFF
TGCGCCAGCAGACCCACTGAAGGTATCGGAGAAAAACTGTTTTTT
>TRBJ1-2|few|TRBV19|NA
CASSTRAIGYTF
TGTGCCAGTAGTACCCGGGCGATCGGCTACACCTTC
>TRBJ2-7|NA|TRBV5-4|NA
CASVEGGGNPYEQYF
TGTGCCAGCGTCGAAGGTGGAGGGAACCCCTACGAGCAGTACTTC
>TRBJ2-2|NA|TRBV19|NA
CASSIRWSAGELFF
TGTGCCAGTAGTATCCGTTGGTCTGCCGGGGAGCTGTTTTTT
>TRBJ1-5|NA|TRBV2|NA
CASSEDSYSNQPQHF
TGTGCCAGCAGTGAAGACAGTTATAGCAATCAGCCCCAGCATTTT
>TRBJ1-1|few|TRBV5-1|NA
CASSRRASSEIGRNTEAFF
TGCGCCAGCAGCCGGCGGGCATCATCGGAAATCGGTAGGAACACTGAAGCTTTCTTT
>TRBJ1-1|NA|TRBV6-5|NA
CASSYGRYTEAFF
TGTGCCAGCAGTTACGGCAGGTACACTGAAGCTTTCTTT
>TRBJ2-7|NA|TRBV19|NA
CASSTRTERPYEQYF
TGTGCCAGTAGCACTAGGACAGAACGACCCTACGAGCAGTACTTC
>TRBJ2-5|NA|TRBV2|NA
CASSEKGRDQETQYF
TGTGCCAGCAGTGAAAAGGGTAGAGACCAAGAGACCCAGTACTTC
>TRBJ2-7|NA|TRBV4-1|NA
CASSWVRATKTYEQYF
TGCGCCAGCAGTTGGGTTAGGGCAACAAAAACCTACGAGCAGTACTTC
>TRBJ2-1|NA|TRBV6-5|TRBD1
CASSSGTGVQFF
TGTGCCAGCAGTTCAGGGACAGGGGTGCAGTTCTTC
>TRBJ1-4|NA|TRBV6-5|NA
CASSYNPVGRGGKLFF
TGTGCCAGCAGTTACAACCCCGTAGGCCGAGGCGGAAAACTGTTTTTT
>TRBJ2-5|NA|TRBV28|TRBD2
CASRTSGGAQETQYF
TGTGCCAGCAGGACTAGCGGGGGGGCCCAAGAGACCCAGTACTTC
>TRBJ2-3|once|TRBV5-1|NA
CASSYQSTSGGPTDTQYF
TGCGCCAGCAGCTACCAGTCGACTAGTGGGGGGCCCACAGATACGCAGTATTTT
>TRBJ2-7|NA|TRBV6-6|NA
CASSYSTTGYEQYF
TGTGCCAGCAGTTACTCGACAACAGGCTACGAGCAGTACTTC
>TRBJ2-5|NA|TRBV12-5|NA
CASGLGIVGQETQYF
TGTGCTAGTGGTTTGGGAATAGTGGGCCAAGAGACCCAGTACTTC
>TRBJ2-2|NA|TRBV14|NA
CASSQVDRNTGELFF
TGTGCCAGCAGCCAAGTGGACAGGAACACCGGGGAGCTGTTTTTT
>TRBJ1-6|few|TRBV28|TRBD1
CASSLDRLHNSPLHF
TGTGCCAGCAGTTTGGACAGGCTGCATAATTCACCCCTCCACTTT
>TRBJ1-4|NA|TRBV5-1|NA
CASSQEGPSREKLFF
TGCGCCAGCTCCCAGGAGGGGCCAAGTCGAGAAAAACTGTTTTTT
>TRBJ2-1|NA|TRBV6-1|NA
CASSESGVFSYNEQFF
TGTGCCAGCAGTGAGTCCGGGGTTTTTTCCTACAATGAGCAGTTCTTC
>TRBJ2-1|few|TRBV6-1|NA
CASSEAIPGVYNEQFF
TGTGCCAGCAGTGAAGCCATCCCGGGAGTCTACAATGAGCAGTTCTTC
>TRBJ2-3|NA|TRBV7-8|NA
CASSSDPDTQYF
TGTGCCAGCAGCTCGGACCCAGATACGCAGTATTTT
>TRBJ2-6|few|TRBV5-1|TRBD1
CASSSGGTGASGANVLTF
TGCGCCAGCAGCTCTGGGGGGACAGGGGCCTCTGGGGCCAACGTCCTGACTTTC
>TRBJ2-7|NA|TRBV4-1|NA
CASSQGITADYEQYF
TGCGCCAGCAGCCAAGGGATTACAGCCGACTACGAGCAGTACTTC
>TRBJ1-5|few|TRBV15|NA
CATSRDKGHNQPQHF
TGTGCCACCAGCAGAGATAAGGGGCACAATCAGCCCCAGCATTTT
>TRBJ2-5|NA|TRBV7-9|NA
CASSLITDAGRETQYF
TGTGCCAGCAGTTTAATAACCGACGCGGGAAGGGAGACCCAGTACTTC
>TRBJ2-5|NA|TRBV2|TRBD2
CASRALAPWGETQYF
TGTGCCAGCAGAGCACTAGCGCCCTGGGGGGAGACCCAGTACTTC
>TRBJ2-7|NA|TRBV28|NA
CASSLGNYEQYF
TGTGCCAGCAGTTTGGGGAACTACGAGCAGTACTTC
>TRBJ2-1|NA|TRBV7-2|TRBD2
CASSLSGGAYNEQFF
TGTGCCAGCAGCCTCAGCGGGGGGGCCTACAATGAGCAGTTCTTC
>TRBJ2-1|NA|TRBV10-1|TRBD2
CASSEASGTSYNEQFF
TGCGCCAGCAGTGAGGCTAGCGGGACTTCCTACAATGAGCAGTTCTTC
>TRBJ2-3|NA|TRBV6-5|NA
CASSYSGISMDTQYF
TGTGCCAGCAGTTACTCCGGGATTAGCATGGATACGCAGTATTTT
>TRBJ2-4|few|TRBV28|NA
CASSRQDLDKNIQYF
TGTGCCAGCAGTCGACAGGATTTGGACAAAAACATTCAGTACTTC
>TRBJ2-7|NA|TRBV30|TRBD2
CAWSIRGVPGYEQYF
TGTGCCTGGAGTATCCGGGGGGTTCCGGGGTACGAGCAGTACTTC
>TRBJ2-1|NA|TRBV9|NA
CASSPRGGGAYNEQFF
TGTGCCAGCAGCCCCCGAGGAGGGGGGGCCTACAATGAGCAGTTCTTC
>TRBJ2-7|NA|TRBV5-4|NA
CASSLASYEQYF
TGTGCCAGCAGCTTAGCCTCCTACGAGCAGTACTTC
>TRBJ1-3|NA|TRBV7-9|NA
CASSFSGNTIYF
TGTGCCAGCAGCTTTTCTGGAAACACCATATATTTT
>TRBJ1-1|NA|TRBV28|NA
CASSLYGGVNTEAFF
TGTGCCAGCAGTTTATATGGGGGTGTGAACACTGAAGCTTTCTTT
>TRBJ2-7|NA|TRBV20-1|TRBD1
CSAWGQQQYF
TGCAGTGCCTGGGGACAGCAGCAGTACTTC
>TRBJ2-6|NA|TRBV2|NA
CASSDRPSGANVLTF
TGTGCCAGCAGTGACCGGCCCTCTGGGGCCAACGTCCTGACTTTC
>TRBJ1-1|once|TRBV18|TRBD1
CASSPGTGVMNTEAFF
TGTGCCAGCTCACCCGGGACAGGGGTTATGAACACTGAAGCTTTCTTT
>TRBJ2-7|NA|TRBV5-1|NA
CASSSDGVEQYF
TGCGCCAGCAGCTCGGACGGGGTCGAGCAGTACTTC
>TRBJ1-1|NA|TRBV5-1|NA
CASSLQGEFTEAFF
TGCGCCAGCAGCTTGCAGGGAGAGTTCACTGAAGCTTTCTTT
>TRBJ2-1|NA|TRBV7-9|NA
CASSPPESGSYNEQFF
TGTGCCAGCAGCCCCCCGGAGAGCGGCTCCTACAATGAGCAGTTCTTC
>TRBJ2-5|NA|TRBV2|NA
CASRGNQETQYF
TGTGCCAGCCGAGGGAACCAAGAGACCCAGTACTTC
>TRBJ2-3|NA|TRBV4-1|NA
CASSREGGRERGVIDTQYF
TGCGCCAGCAGCCGAGAGGGAGGCAGGGAACGGGGAGTCATAGATACGCAGTATTTT
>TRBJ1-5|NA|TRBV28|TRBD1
CASSRSTGSGNQPQHF
TGTGCCAGCAGCCGATCGACAGGGAGTGGCAATCAGCCCCAGCATTTT
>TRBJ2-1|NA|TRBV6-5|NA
CASSPEQRRFEQFF
TGTGCCAGCAGTCCAGAACAGAGGCGGTTTGAGCAGTTCTTC
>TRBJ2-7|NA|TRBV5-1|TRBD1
CASSTGQDYEQYF
TGCGCCAGCAGCACAGGACAGGACTACGAGCAGTACTTC